Listed below are T cell receptor beta chains from one sample, sequenced in a study of PD-1 blockade in classical Hodgkin lymphoma. Libraries were prepared by immunoSEQ multiplex PCR; TCRdb keeps only in-frame clonotypes and omits some of them. The data hold around 13,000 clones, with roughly 78% observed a single time. The input for sequencing was peripheral blood mononuclear cells (PBMCs), taken at baseline. These receptors were collected from a human donor with classical Hodgkin lymphoma. CDR3s include the opening cysteine and the closing phenylalanine or tryptophan. D genes are given only for firm matches. A row's size may be missing; if present it is once, few, many or a size class.

D gene	clone size	V gene	J gene	CDR3 DNA	CDR3 protein
.	.	TRBV6-6	TRBJ1-2	TGTGCCAGCAGTTACGGGGGCAGGGTGGACTATGGCTACACCTTC	CASSYGGRVDYGYTF
.	.	TRBV29-1	TRBJ2-7	TGCAGCGTGGGGGAATTCTCCTACGAGCAGTACTTC	CSVGEFSYEQYF
.	once	TRBV11-2	TRBJ1-2	TGTGCCAGCAGCTTAGACGGGGGACTCGCGGGAGGCTACACCTTC	CASSLDGGLAGGYTF
.	.	TRBV18	TRBJ2-7	TGTGCCAGCTCACCAAACGTCCCACACTACGAGCAGTACTTC	CASSPNVPHYEQYF
TRBD2	.	TRBV18	TRBJ2-3	TGTGCCAGCTCACCACCGCGGTCTGGAGCGGGGGCAGATACGCAGTATTTT	CASSPPRSGAGADTQYF
TRBD2	.	TRBV2	TRBJ2-7	TGTGCCAGCAGGGGGGGGATTTACGAGCAGTACTTC	CASRGGIYEQYF
.	.	TRBV29-1	TRBJ1-2	TGCAGCGTCGAGCTCCTAAACTATGGCTACACCTTC	CSVELLNYGYTF
.	.	TRBV11-2	TRBJ1-1	TGTGCCAGCAGCTTGATTCGGCGACGGCGGGGAACTGAAGCTTTCTTT	CASSLIRRRRGTEAFF
.	.	TRBV19	TRBJ2-7	TGTGCCAGTTCTATAGACTCCTACGAGCAGTACTTC	CASSIDSYEQYF
TRBD2	few	TRBV9	TRBJ2-5	TGTGCCAGCAGCCCTAGCGGGGGGGCCTTAGAGACCCAGTACTTC	CASSPSGGALETQYF
.	few	TRBV19	TRBJ2-7	TGTGCCAGTAGGAGAGACCCTAGCTCCTACGAGCAGTACTTC	CASRRDPSSYEQYF
TRBD2	.	TRBV5-1	TRBJ2-5	TGCGCCAGCAGCTCCGTAGCGGGGGGAGGGGAGACCCAGTACTTC	CASSSVAGGGETQYF
.	once	TRBV9	TRBJ1-4	TGTGCCAGCAGCAGAGGACAGTCCTTCCCTGAAAAACTGTTTTTT	CASSRGQSFPEKLFF
.	.	TRBV5-4	TRBJ1-1	TGTGCCAGCAGCGCGGACGAATTTGGGAGGGGAGGGGTCGGCACTGAAGCTTTCTTT	CASSADEFGRGGVGTEAFF
.	.	TRBV9	TRBJ2-3	TGTGCCAGCAGTCGGGGCCGGTCAGATACGCAGTATTTT	CASSRGRSDTQYF
TRBD2	.	TRBV5-4	TRBJ2-3	TGTGCCAGCAGCTTGGGAGCGGGGGACGTCGCAGATACGCAGTATTTT	CASSLGAGDVADTQYF
.	.	TRBV11-2	TRBJ2-1	TGTGCCAGCAACTCCCTTAGAGACACCGACAATGAGCAGTTCTTC	CASNSLRDTDNEQFF
.	.	TRBV19	TRBJ1-4	TGTGCCAGTAGTGCGCGAACCGGGACAAGGAATGAAAAACTGTTTTTT	CASSARTGTRNEKLFF